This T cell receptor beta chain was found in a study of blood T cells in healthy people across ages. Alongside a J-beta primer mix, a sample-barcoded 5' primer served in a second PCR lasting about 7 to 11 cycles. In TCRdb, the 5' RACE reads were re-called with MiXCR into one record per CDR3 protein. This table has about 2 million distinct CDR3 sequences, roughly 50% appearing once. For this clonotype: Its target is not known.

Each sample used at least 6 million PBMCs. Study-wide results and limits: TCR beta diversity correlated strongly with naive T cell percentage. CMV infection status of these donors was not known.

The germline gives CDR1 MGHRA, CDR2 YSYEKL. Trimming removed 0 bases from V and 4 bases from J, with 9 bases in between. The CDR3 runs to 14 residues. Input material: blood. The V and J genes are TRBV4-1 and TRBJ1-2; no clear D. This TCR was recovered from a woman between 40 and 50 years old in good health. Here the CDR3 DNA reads TGCGCCAGCAGCCAAGACGGAGAGCTCTATGGCTACACCTTC. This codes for CASSQDGELYGYTF.